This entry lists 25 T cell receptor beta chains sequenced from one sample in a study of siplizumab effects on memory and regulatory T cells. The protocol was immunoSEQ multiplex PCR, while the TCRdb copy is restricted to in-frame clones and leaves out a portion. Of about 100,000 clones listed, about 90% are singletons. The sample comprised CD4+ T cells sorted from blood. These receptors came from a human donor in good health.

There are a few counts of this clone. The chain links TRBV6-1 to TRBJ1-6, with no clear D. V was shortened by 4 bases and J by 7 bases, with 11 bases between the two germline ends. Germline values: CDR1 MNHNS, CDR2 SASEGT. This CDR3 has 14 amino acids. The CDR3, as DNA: TGTGCCAGCAGTGTATCGGGGAGGAATTCACCCCTCCACTTT. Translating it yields CASSVSGRNSPLHF.

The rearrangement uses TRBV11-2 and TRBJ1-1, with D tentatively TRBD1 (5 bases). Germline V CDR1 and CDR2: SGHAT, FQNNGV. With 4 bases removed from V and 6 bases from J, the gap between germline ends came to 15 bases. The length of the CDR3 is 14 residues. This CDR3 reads CASSYAQGAAEAFF. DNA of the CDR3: TGTGCCAGCAGCTACGCCCAGGGAGCCGCTGAAGCTTTCTTT.

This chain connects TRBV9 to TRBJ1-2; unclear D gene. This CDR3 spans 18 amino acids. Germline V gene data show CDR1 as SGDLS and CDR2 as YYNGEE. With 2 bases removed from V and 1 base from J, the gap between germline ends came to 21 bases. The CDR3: CASSVRPGSQLFNYGYTF. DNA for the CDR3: TGTGCCAGCAGCGTCCGACCGGGAAGCCAACTTTTTAACTATGGCTACACCTTC.

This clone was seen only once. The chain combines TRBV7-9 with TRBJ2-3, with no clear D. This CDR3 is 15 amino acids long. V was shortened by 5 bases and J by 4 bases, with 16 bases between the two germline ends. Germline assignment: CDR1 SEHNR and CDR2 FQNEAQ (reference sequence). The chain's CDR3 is CASSPPQSWADTQYF. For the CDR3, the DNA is TGTGCCAGCAGCCCCCCCCAAAGTTGGGCAGATACGCAGTATTTT.

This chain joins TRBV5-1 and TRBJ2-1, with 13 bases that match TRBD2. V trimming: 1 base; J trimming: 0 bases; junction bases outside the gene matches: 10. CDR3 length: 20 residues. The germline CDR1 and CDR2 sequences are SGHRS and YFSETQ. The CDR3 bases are TGCGCCAGCAGCTTGCGCAGGGGACTAGCGGGGACAAGCTCCTACAATGAGCAGTTCTTC. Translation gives CASSLRRGLAGTSSYNEQFF.

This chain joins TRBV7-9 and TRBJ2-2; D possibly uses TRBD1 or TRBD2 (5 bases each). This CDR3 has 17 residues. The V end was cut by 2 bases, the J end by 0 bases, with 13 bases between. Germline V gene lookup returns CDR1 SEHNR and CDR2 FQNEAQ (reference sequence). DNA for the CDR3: TGTGCCAGCAGCTTATGGGGACGGGCAGCGAACACCGGGGAGCTGTTTTTT. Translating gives CASSLWGRAANTGELFF.

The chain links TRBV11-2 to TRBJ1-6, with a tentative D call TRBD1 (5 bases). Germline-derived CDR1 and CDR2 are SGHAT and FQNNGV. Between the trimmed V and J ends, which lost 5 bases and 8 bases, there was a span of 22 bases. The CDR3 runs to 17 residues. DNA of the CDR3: TGTGCCAGCAGCCCCCGCGTGGTCTCGGTGGGGGATTCACCCCTCCACTTT. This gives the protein CASSPRVVSVGDSPLHF.

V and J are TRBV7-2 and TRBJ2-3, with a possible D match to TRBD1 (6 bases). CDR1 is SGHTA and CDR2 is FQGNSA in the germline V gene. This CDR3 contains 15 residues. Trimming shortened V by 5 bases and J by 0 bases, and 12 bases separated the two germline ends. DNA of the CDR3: TGTGCCAGCAGCCCAGGGGTGCTAAGCACAGATACGCAGTATTTT. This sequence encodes CASSPGVLSTDTQYF.

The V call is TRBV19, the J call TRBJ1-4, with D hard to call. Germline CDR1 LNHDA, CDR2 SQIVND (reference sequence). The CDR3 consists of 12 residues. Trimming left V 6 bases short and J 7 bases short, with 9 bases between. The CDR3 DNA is TGTGCCAGTAGCATCGGAAGTGAAAAACTGTTTTTT. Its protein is CASSIGSEKLFF.

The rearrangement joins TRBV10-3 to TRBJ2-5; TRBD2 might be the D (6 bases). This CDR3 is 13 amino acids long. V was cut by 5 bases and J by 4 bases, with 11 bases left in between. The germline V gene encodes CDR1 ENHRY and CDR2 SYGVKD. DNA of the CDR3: TGTGCCATCAGTTGGGGGGTGGGAGAGACCCAGTACTTC. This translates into CAISWGVGETQYF.

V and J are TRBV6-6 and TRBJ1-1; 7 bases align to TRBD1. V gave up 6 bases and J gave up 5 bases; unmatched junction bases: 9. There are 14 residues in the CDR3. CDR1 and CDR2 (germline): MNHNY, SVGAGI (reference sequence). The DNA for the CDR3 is TGTGCCAGCAGACCCGGGACAGCTCTTACTGAAGCTTTCTTT. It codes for CASRPGTALTEAFF.

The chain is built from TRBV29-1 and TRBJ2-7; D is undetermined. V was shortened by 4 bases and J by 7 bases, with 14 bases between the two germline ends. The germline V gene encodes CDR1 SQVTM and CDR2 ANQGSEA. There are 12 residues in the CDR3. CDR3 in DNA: TGCAGCGTTGGGCAGGTGGTCTCTGAGCAGTACTTC. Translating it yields CSVGQVVSEQYF.

The CDR3 coding sequence is TGTGCCAGCAGTGAAGAGTCAGGAGGGTATGGCTACACCTTC. It encodes CASSEESGGYGYTF. The rearrangement uses TRBV6-5 and TRBJ1-2; no reliable D call. The V end was cut by 5 bases, the J end by 5 bases, with 15 bases between. In germline, CDR1 is MNHEY, CDR2 SVGAGI. The CDR3 is 14 amino acids.

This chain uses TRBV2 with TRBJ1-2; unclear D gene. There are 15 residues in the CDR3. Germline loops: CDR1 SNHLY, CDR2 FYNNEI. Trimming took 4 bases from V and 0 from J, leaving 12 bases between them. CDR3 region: CASSAVRIPNYGYTF. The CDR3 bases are TGTGCCAGCAGTGCCGTCAGGATCCCTAACTATGGCTACACCTTC.

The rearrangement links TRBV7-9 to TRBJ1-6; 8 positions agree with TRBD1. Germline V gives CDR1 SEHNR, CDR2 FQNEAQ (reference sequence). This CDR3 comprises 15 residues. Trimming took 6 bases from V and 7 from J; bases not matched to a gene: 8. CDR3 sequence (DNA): TGTGCCAGCAGTTATCACCGGGACAGGAATTCACCCCTCCACTTT. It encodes CASSYHRDRNSPLHF.

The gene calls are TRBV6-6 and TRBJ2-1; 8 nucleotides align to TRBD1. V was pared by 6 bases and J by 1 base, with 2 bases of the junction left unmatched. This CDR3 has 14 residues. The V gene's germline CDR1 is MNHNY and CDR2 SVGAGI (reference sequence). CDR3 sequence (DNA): TGTGCCAGCAGCGACAGGGGATCCTACAATGAGCAGTTCTTC. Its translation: CASSDRGSYNEQFF.

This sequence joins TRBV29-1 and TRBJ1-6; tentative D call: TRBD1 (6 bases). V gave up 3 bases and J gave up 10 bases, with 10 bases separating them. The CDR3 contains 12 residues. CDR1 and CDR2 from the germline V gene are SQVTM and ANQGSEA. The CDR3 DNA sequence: TGCAGCGTTGAGGGGGCCGGGTCACCCCTCCACTTT. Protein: CSVEGAGSPLHF.

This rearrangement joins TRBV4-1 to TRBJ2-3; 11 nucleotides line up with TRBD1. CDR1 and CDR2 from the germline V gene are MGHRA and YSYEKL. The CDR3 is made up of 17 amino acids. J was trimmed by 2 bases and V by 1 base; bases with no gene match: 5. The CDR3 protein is CASSQGWTGGHTDTQYF. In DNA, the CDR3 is TGCGCCAGCAGCCAAGGATGGACAGGGGGCCACACAGATACGCAGTATTTT.

CDR3 residues: CASSSFEGYTF. The CDR3 DNA sequence: TGTGCCAGTAGCTCGTTTGAAGGCTACACCTTC. The gene calls are TRBV19 and TRBJ1-2; D is uncertain. The CDR3 is made up of 11 amino acids. Trimming cost V 6 bases and J 8 bases, with 10 bases left between them. The germline V gene has CDR1 LNHDA and CDR2 SQIVND (reference sequence).

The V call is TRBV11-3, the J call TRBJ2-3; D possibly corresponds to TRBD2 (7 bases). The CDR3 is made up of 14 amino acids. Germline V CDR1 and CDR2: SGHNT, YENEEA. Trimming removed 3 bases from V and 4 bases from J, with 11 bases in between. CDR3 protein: CASSLAGAADTQYF. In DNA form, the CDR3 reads TGTGCCAGCAGCTTGGCGGGGGCGGCAGATACGCAGTATTTT.

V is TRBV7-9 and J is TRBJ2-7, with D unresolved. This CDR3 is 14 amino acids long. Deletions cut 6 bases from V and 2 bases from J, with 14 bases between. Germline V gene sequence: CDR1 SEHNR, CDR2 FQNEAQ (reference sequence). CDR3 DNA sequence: TGTGCCAGCAGTTCAGACACGCTTACCTACGAGCAGTACTTC. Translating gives CASSSDTLTYEQYF.

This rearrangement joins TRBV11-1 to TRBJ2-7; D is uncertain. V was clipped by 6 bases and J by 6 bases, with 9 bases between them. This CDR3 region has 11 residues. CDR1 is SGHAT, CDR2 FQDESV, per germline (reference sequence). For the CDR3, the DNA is TGTGCCAGCAGTTTACTGGGCGAGCAGTACTTC. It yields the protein CASSLLGEQYF.

CDR3 coding DNA: TGCAGCGTAATGGGACGGCTCCAAGAGACCCAGTACTTC. Its translation is CSVMGRLQETQYF. V is TRBV29-1 and J is TRBJ2-5; either TRBD1 or TRBD2 may supply D (5 bases each). Trimming pared 6 bases from V and 1 base from J, leaving 12 bases between. The CDR3 totals 13 residues. Germline CDR1 is SQVTM and CDR2 is ANQGSEA.

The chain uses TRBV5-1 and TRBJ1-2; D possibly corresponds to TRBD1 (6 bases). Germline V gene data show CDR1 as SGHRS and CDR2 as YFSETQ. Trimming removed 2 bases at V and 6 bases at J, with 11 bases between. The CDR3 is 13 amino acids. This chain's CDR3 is CASSLQGQDGYTF. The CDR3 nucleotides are TGCGCCAGCAGCTTACAGGGCCAAGATGGCTACACCTTC.

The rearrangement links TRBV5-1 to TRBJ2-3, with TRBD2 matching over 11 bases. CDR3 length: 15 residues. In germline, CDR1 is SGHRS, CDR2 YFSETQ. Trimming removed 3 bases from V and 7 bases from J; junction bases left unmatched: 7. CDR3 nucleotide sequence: TGCGCCAGCAGCTCCATAGCGGGGGGGCCCAATACGCAGTATTTT. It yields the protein CASSSIAGGPNTQYF.